This TCR beta chain was retrieved from a study of T-cell reconstitution after alpha-beta-depleted transplantation in children. Study-wide results and limits: One year after transplant, T-cell counts and diversity came mostly from newly produced T cells. Surviving recipient T cells and thymic progenitors underlay high day-60 TCRbeta diversity in some patients.

Trimming took 6 bases from V and 4 from J; bases not matched to a gene: 21. Per the germline V gene, CDR1 is SNHLY and CDR2 is FYNNEI. CDR3 size: 19 residues. Unique molecular identifiers were used in preparing the TCRbeta library. One entry per CDR3 protein results from TCRdb running MiXCR on the PCR reads. Altogether around 960,000 distinct CDR3 sequences are present, about 29% being singletons, with the ten largest covering about 28%. Worth noting for this clonotype: Its cognate antigen is unknown.

This TCR was recovered from a boy under two years old who had a stem cell transplant for SCID, so the T cells may come from the graft donor. Sample: PBMCs, mostly from graft donor cells, taken 360 days after TCRalphabeta/CD19-depleted stem cell transplant. The chain uses TRBV2 and TRBJ2-1, with 7 positions matching TRBD1. Here the CDR3 reads CASSPGQAVGYVRYNEQFF. For the CDR3, the DNA is TGTGCCAGCAGCCCCGGACAGGCCGTGGGGTACGTTAGGTACAATGAGCAGTTCTTC.